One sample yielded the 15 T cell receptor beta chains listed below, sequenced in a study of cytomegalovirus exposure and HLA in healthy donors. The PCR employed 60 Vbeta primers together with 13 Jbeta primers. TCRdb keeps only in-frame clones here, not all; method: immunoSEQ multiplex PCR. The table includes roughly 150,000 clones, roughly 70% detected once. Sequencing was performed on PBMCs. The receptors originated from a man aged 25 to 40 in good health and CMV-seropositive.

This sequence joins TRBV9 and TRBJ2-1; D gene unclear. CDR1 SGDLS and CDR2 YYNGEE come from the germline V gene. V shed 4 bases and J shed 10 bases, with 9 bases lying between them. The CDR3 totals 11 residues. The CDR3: CASSSMGEQFF. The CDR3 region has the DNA TGTGCCAGCAGCTCGATGGGCGAGCAGTTCTTC.

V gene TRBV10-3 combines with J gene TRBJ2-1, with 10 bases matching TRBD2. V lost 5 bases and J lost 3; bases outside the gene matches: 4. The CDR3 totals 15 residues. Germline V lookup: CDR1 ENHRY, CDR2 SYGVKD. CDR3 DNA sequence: TGTGCCATCAGTACCCTAGCGGGGGACTACAATGAGCAGTTCTTC. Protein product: CAISTLAGDYNEQFF.

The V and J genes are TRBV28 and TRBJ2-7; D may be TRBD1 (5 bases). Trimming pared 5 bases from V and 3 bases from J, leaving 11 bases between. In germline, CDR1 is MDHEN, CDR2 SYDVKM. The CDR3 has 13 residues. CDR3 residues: CASSQDKYYEQYF. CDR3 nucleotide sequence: TGTGCCAGCAGTCAGGACAAGTACTACGAGCAGTACTTC.

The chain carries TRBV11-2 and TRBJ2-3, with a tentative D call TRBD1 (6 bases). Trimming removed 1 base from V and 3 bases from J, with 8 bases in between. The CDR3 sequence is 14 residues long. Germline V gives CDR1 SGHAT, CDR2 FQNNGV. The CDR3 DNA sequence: TGTGCCAGCAGCTTAGCAGGGGCAACAGATACGCAGTATTTT. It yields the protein CASSLAGATDTQYF.

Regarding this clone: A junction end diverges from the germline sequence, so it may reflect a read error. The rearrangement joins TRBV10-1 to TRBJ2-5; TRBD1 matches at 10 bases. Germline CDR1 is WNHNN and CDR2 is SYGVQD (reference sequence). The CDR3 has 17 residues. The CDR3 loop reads CASSGTGELWNLETQYF. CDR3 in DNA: TGCGCCAGTAGTGGGACAGGGGAATTGTGGAATTTGGAGACCCAGTACTTC.

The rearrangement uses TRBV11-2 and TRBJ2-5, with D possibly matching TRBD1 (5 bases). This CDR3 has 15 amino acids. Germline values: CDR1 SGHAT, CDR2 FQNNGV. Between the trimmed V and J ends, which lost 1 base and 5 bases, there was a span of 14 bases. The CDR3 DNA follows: TGTGCCAGCAGCTTAGGCCCCACTAAGGGGGAGACCCAGTACTTC. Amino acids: CASSLGPTKGETQYF. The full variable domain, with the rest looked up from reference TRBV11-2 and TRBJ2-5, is EAGVAQSPRYKIIEKRQSVAFWCNPISGHATLYWYQQILGQGPKLLIQFQNNGVVDDSQLPKDRFSAERLKGVDSTLKIQPAKLEDSAVYLCASSLGPTKGETQYFGPGTRLLVL.

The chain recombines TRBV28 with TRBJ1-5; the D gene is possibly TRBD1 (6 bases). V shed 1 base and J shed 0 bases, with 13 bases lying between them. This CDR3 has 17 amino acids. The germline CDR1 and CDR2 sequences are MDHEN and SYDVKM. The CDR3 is CASSLSGVADSNQPQHF. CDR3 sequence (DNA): TGTGCCAGCAGTTTATCAGGGGTTGCGGATAGCAATCAGCCCCAGCATTTT.

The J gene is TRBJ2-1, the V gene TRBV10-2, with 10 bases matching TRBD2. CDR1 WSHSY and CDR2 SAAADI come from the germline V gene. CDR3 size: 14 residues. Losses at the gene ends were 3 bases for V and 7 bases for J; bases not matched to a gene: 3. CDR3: CASSDTTSGNEQFF. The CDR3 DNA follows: TGCGCCAGCAGTGATACGACTAGCGGGAATGAGCAGTTCTTC.

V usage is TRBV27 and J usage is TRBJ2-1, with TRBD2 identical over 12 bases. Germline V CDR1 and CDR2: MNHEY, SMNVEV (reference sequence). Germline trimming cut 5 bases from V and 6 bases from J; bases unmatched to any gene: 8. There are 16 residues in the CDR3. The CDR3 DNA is TGTGCCAGCAGTCGATTAGGACTAGCGGGACTCAATGAGCAGTTCTTC. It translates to CASSRLGLAGLNEQFF.

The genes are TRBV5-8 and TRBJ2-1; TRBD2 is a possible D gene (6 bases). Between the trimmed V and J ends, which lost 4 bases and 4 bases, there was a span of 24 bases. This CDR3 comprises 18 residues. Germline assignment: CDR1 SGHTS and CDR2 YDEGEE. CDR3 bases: TGTGCCAGCAGCCACTTGTTACTGGCGGGGTCGATATACAATGAGCAGTTCTTC. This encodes CASSHLLLAGSIYNEQFF.

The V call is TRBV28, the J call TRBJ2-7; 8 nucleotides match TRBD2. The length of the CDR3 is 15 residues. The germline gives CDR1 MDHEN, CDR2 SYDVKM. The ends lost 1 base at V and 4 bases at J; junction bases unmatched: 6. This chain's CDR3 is CASSLSVAGSYEQYF. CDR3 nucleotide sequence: TGTGCCAGCAGTTTATCAGTAGCGGGATCTTACGAGCAGTACTTC.

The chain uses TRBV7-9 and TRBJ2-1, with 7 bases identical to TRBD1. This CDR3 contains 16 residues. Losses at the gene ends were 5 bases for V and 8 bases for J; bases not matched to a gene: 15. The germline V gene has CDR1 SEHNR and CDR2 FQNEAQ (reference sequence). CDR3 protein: CASSRQGIGEGHEQFF. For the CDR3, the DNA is TGTGCCAGCAGCCGACAGGGCATAGGTGAAGGCCATGAGCAGTTCTTC.

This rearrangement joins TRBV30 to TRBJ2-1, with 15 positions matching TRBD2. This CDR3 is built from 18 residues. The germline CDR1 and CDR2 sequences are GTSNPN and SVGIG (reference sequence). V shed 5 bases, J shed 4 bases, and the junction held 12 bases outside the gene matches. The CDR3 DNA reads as TGTGCCTGGGGAGGACTAGCGGGAGGGATACAGAGTTACAATGAGCAGTTCTTC. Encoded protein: CAWGGLAGGIQSYNEQFF.

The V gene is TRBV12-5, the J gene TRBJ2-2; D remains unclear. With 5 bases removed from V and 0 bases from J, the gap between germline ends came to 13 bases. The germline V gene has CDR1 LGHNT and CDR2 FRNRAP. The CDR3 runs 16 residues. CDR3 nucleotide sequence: TGTGCTAGTGGTCCCCCTCTGCGCGCGAACACCGGGGAGCTGTTTTTT. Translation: CASGPPLRANTGELFF.

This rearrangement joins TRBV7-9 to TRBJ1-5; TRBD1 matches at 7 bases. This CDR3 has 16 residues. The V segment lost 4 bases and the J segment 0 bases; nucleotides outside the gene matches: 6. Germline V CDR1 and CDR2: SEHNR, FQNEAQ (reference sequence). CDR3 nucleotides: TGTGCCAGCAGCTCAGGGGGACACTTTAGCAATCAGCCCCAGCATTTT. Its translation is CASSSGGHFSNQPQHF.